Listed here is a single T cell receptor (beta chain). This sample was included in a study of graft-versus-host responses after intestinal transplantation. Study as a whole: Tacrolimus and steroids were given for around 3 years to all recipients after anti-thymocyte globulin induction.

Assay: immunoSEQ multiplex PCR; the TCRdb copy retains only in-frame clones and omits some. The table shows about 64,000 clones, with approximately 92% occurring only once. The germline V gene has CDR1 MNHEY and CDR2 SVGAGI. Trimming took off 10 bases at V and 6 bases at J, with 13 bases between the two ends. The CDR3 has 13 residues. The chain uses TRBV6-5 and TRBJ1-6; possibly TRBD1 for D (5 bases). Material: bone marrow, obtained approximately 700 days after intestinal transplantation. The TCR comes from a human patient who received an intestinal transplant, so some T cells may come from the graft donor. In DNA, the CDR3 is TGTGCCACCTACGACAGTCTTAATTCACCCCTCCACTTT. Its protein is CATYDSLNSPLHF.